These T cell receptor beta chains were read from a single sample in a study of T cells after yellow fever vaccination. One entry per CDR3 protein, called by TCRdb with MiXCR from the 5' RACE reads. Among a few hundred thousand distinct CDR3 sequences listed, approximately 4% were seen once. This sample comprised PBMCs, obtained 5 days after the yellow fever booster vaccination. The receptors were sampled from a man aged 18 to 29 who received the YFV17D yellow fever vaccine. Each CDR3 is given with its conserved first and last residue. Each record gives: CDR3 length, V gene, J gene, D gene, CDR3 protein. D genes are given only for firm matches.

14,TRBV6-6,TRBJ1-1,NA,CASSYWEVGAEAFF
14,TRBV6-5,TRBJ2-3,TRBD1,CASTSGQETDTQYF
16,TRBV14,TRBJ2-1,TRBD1,CASSQRGTGGFNEQFF
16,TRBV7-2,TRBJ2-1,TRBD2,CASSSWRLAGGNEQFF
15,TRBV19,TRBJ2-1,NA,CASSIDPVPYNEQFF
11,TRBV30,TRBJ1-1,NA,CASRRGSEAFF
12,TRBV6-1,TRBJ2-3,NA,CASSESPRAQYF
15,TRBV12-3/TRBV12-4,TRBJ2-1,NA,CASSFRTQGANEQFF
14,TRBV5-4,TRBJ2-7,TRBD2,CASSPGGQFYEQYF
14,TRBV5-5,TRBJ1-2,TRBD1,CASSLPDRGPGYTF
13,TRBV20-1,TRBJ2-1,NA,CSSVTPDYNEQFF
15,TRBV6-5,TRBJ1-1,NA,CASRYNRLANTEAFF
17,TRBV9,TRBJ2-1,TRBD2,CASSGTSGEQGLDEQFF
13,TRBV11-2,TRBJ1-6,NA,CASSLSPFGPLHF
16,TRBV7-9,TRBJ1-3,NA,CASSSSTEAVGNTIYF
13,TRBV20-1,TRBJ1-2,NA,CSARPGVTNGYTF
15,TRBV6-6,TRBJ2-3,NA,CASIPRSLGTDTQYF
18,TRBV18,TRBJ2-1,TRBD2,CASSPPKTSGGAHHEQFF
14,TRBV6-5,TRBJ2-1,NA,CASSGGSSYNEQFF
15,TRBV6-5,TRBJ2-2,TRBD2,CASSLAGGLNGELFF
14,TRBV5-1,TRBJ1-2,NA,CASSPPSSPYGYTF
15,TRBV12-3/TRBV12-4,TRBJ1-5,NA,CASSLLVGGSEPQHF
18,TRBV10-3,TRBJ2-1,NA,CAISESVGGRGIQNEQFF
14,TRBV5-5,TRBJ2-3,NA,CASFLWTGTDTQYF
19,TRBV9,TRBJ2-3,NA,CASSVDGDWISTSTDTQYF
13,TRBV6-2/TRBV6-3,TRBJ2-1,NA,CASKRDPYNEQFF
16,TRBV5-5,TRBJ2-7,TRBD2,CASSLSRGGRTYEQYF
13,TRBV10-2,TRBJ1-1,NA,CASSGGILAEAFF
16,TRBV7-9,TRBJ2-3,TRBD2,CSVGGGGDVGTDTQYF
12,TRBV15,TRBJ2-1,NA,CATGVLGDEQFF
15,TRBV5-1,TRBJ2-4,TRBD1,CASSSGQAGNNIQYF
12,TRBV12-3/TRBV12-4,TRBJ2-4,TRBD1,CASSLADRGRNF
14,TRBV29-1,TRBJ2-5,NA,CSVDMVQGIETQYF
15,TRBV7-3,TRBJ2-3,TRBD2,CASSFRGVVADTQYF
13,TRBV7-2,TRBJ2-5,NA,CASSLTLWETQYF
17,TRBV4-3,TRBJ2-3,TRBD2,CASSQDHSGGGTDTQYF
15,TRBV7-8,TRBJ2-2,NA,CASSWGAPNTGELFF